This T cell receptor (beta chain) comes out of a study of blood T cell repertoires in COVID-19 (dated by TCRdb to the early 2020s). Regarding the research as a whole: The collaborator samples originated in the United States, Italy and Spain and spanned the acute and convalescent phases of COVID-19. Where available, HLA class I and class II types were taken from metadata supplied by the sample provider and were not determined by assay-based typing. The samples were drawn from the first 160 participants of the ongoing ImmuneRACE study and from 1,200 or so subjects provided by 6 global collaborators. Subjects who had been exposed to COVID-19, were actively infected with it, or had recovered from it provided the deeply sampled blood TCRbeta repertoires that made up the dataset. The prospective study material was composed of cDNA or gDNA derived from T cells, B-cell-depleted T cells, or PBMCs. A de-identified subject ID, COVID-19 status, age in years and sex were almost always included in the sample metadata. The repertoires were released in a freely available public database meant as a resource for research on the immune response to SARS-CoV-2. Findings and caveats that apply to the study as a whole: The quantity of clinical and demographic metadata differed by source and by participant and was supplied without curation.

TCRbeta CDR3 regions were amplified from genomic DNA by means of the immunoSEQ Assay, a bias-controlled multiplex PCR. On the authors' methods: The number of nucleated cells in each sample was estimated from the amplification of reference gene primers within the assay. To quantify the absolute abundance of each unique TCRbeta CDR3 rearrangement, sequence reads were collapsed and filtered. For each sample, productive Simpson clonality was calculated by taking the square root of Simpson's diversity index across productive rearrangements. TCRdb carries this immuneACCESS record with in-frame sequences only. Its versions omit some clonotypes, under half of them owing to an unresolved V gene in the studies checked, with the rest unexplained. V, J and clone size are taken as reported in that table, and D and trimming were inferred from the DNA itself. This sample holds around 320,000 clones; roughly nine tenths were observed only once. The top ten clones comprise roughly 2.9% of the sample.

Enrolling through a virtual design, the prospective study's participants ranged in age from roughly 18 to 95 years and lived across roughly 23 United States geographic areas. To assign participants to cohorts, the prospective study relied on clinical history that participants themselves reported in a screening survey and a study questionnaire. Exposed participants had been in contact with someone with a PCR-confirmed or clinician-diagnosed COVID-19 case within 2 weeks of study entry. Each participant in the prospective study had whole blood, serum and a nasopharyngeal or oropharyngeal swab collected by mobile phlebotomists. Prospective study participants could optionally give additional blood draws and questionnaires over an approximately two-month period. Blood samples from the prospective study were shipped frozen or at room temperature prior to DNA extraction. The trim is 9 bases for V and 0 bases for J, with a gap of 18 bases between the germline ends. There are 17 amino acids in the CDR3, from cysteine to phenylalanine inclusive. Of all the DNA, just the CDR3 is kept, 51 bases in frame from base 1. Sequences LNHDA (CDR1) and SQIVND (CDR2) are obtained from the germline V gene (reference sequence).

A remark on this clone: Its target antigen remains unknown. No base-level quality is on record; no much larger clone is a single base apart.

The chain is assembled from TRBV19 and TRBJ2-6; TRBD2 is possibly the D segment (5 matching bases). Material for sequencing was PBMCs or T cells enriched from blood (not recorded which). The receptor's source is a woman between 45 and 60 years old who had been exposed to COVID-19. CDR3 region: CASSRGWTRSGANVLTF. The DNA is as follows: TGTGCCAGCAGTCGGGGTTGGACCCGCTCTGGGGCCAACGTCCTGACTTTC.